This TCR beta chain was sequenced for a study of cytomegalovirus exposure and HLA in healthy donors. Study-wide results and limits: For TCR beta chains, V- and J-gene trimming was later linked to a missense DCLRE1C variant. A highly shared variant cluster was judged a likely technical artifact.

This CDR3 is built from 14 residues. Germline V gene sequence: CDR1 SGHRS, CDR2 YFSETQ. V was pared by 5 bases and J by 5 bases, with 13 bases between. Use of 60 Vbeta and 13 Jbeta primers characterized the PCR. Produced via immunoSEQ multiplex PCR; TCRdb's table is partial and in-frame only. This sample has about 98,000 clones, with approximately 69% found just once. Details on this clone: Its antigen is not known.

The sequenced material came from PBMCs. The origin of this receptor is a female donor in good health and CMV-seronegative. The chain is built from TRBV5-1 and TRBJ2-2; D is perhaps TRBD2 (7 bases). CDR3 in amino acids: CASRPGEGTGELFF. The CDR3 coding sequence is TGCGCCAGCAGGCCAGGGGAGGGAACCGGGGAGCTGTTTTTT.